These T cell receptor beta chains were read from a single sample in a study of monozygotic twins with inflammatory bowel disease. TCRdb reprocessed the 5' RACE reads and stores each CDR3 protein as one record, lacking DNA. This table lists hundreds of thousands of distinct CDR3 sequences. Material for sequencing was blood. The receptor source for this set is a human donor with ulcerative colitis or Crohn's disease, or a healthy co-twin of an affected twin (not recorded which). The CDR3 runs from the conserved cysteine through the conserved F or W.

j_call v_call cdr3_aa
TRBJ2-7 TRBV28 CASSHRAPDYEQYF
TRBJ1-5 TRBV11-2 CASSLTHSTGHSNQPQHF
TRBJ2-1 TRBV5-1 CASNGLAGANEQFF
TRBJ2-1 TRBV30 CAWGYPNEQFF
TRBJ2-7 TRBV7-9 CASSLVTSGNYEQYF
TRBJ2-2 TRBV24-1 CATSDHLDGELFF
TRBJ1-4 TRBV27 CASSVSGGGKLFF
TRBJ2-1 TRBV7-3 CASSFQGMINEQFF
TRBJ2-7 TRBV7-8 CASSPREGSYEQYF
TRBJ2-1 TRBV18 CASSSPSGSGMVEQFF
TRBJ2-1 TRBV5-1 CASSIGQGGNEQFF
TRBJ2-1 TRBV9 CASSQTASGGSYNEQFF
TRBJ2-1 TRBV10-3 CAARGAGYNEQFF
TRBJ2-1 TRBV24-1 CATSRGGRAIGEQFF
TRBJ1-3 TRBV29-1 CSVGPEPPGNTIYF
TRBJ1-6 TRBV12-3/TRBV12-4 CASTERTFNSPLHF
TRBJ2-3 TRBV7-2 CASSLGSGNTDTQYF
TRBJ2-3 TRBV6-5 CASSWTSGRVDTQYF
TRBJ1-3 TRBV29-1 CSVRWTGGGNTIYF
TRBJ2-1 TRBV5-6 CASSLSRSGHEQFF
TRBJ1-5 TRBV5-1 CASSLGGTGDQPQHF
TRBJ2-1 TRBV7-9 CASSSGTSGRASEQFF
TRBJ1-2 TRBV20-1 CSAAMGSNYGYTF
TRBJ2-1 TRBV27 CASSSLAGRPSSYNEQFF
TRBJ2-3 TRBV5-1 CASSLGGRRADTQYF
TRBJ2-3 TRBV29-1 CSGQLYTDTQYF
TRBJ1-2 TRBV6-5 CASRDPLYSGYTF
TRBJ2-7 TRBV6-5 CASSYSGDRGNEQYF
TRBJ1-1 TRBV20-1 CSARPGTLNTEAFF
TRBJ2-5 TRBV11-2 CASSLDRAGGKETQYF
TRBJ1-1 TRBV19 CASSPWGETEAFF
TRBJ2-3 TRBV20-1 CSAGTLGLTDTQYF
TRBJ1-5 TRBV20-1 CSALGGTGFGQPQHF
TRBJ2-7 TRBV5-1 CASSPTSGGQYEQYF